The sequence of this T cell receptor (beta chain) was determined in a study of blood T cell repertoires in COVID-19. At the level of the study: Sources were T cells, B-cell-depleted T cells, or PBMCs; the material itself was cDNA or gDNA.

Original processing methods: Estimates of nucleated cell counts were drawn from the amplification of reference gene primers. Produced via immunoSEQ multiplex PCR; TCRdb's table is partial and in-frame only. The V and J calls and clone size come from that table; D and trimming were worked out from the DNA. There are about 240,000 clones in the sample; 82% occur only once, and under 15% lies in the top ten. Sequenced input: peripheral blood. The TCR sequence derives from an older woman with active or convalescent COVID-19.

The CDR3 nucleotides are TGCGCCAGCAGCTTGGAAGCTCAGGGACAGGGGTTCACAGATACGCAGTATTTT. Translated, it gives CASSLEAQGQGFTDTQYF. This sequence joins TRBV5-1 and TRBJ2-3; 10 bases match TRBD1. CDR1 SGHRS and CDR2 YFSETQ come from the germline V gene. V was clipped by 0 bases and J by 2 bases; unmatched bases: 9. The CDR3 runs 18 residues.